This note documents a single T cell receptor beta chain sequence. The specificity of this receptor is unknown. No base quality values were provided; no much bigger clone lies one nucleotide off. The data were taken from a study of blood T cells in healthy people across ages (dated by TCRdb to the mid-2010s). About the investigation overall: In model experiments, template switching captured roughly one uniquely barcoded TCR beta cDNA molecule for every two T cells. The study analyzed two additional independent replicas of 1 million unique cDNA reads from the same blood draw for two donors, one aged 18 to 29 and one aged 80 or older. The study measured age-related changes in TCR beta repertoire diversity using deep sequencing normalized with unique cDNA molecular identifiers. Donors were grouped into four age groups: young (average 16 years), middle-aged (39), aged (around 66) and long-lived (over 80). Overall results and qualifications from the work: Observed TCR beta diversity correlated strongly with the percentage of naive T cells measured by flow cytometry. Because donor CMV infection status was unknown, age-related changes in expanded clonotypes were potentially confounded. Observed TCR beta diversity per million T cells fell roughly linearly with age, and a significant reduction was already apparent by age around 40. Conclusive comparison of naive and antigen-experienced compartments was prevented by the profiling of bulk unsorted PBMCs. The long-lived group showed more naive CD4+ T cells, fewer expanded clones and increased TCR diversity than the aged group, suggesting age selection. Total diversity estimates from one million sequenced T cells were considered lower bounds and underestimates.

The protocol used for the library was 5' RACE. Reads for this sample came from an Illumina HiSeq 2500. A second roughly 6 to 12 cycle PCR used a sample-barcoded 5' primer and a J-beta primer mix. A unique molecular identifier was introduced onto each TCR beta cDNA molecule by a template-switch 5' adaptor carrying 12 random nucleotides. At least 2.5 million CDR3-containing paired-end reads were obtained from each sample. The Mint cDNA synthesis kit, primed by a TRBC-specific oligonucleotide, was used to synthesize first-strand cDNA from all RNA. After uracil-DNA glycosylase treatment, a first 18-cycle PCR used universal primers M1SS and BC2_uni_R on all cDNA. Processing in the source paper ran as follows. For normalization, 1 million high-quality reads, each with a distinct molecular identifier, were randomly selected from each sample. Instead of being binned into consensus sequences, reads with shared molecular identifiers were discarded. CDR3 identification, clonotype clustering and error correction used MiTCR with a Q25 quality threshold and the strictest error-elimination algorithm. A nonparametric unseen species model using Euler transformation provided a lower-bound estimate of total TCR beta diversity. TCRdb reanalyzed the raw reads on its own, using fastp at Q25 for trimming and MiXCR for clone calling, and kept in-frame beta chains. Rows matching on CDR3 protein sequence are summarized as one entry with the most common DNA and genes. The V and J calls and clone size are TCRdb's, not the authors'. Here the sample has around 1,000,000 distinct CDR3 sequences; approximately 25% occur a single time. The top ten constitute about 0.8% of the sample.

The CDR1 and CDR2 encoded by the germline V gene (reference sequence) are MNHEY and SMNVEV. Deletion took 1 base off V and 3 bases off J, with a span of 9 bases between the germline ends. Its CDR3 holds 15 amino acids, cysteine through phenylalanine. Only the CDR3 DNA is retained, 45 bases long and in frame from the first base. The 39 donors, aged 6 to 90 years, were systemically healthy Caucasian individuals from Russia. Ten milliliters of peripheral blood were drawn from each donor into EDTA-treated Vacutainer tubes. PBMCs were isolated by Ficoll-Paque density-gradient centrifugation, with at least 7 million obtained per sample. Trizol reagent was used to extract total RNA from PBMCs, with at least 5.5 micrograms per sample. Naive CD45RAhigh/CD27high T cell percentages were measured by flow cytometry on a PBMC aliquot from every donor. The same sample was also used in a study of T cells of mothers and their children. Drawing on the second study: Nine systemically healthy Caucasian individuals, comprising three mothers and their six children, were included as donors. cDNA synthesis consumed the entire amount of extracted RNA, loaded at 1.5 ug RNA in each 15 ul reaction. In the second PCR, the M1S primer added sample barcodes and 2-4 random nucleotides. Over 8 million TCR beta CDR3 reads came from each mother, compared with around 3 million reads from each child. In both related and unrelated pairs, thymic selection shapes the output of TCR recombination in a similar way, with inherited differences having only a minor effect. Normalized repertoire overlap was always slightly but never significantly higher in related than unrelated mother-child pairs. No persistent microchimeric T cell clones were detected, at a sensitivity of roughly 100 clones per million clonotypes. To look for features that set related mother-child pairs apart from unrelated individuals, the researchers ran deep NGS to compare the TCR beta repertoires of mothers and children. The mean age was about 40 +/- 4 years for the mothers and around 10 +/- 4 years for the children. Libraries were sequenced on Illumina HiSeq 2000 with 100+100 nt paired-end reads after adapter ligation with NEBNext reagents. To prevent cross-contamination, the mother and child libraries were prepared a month apart and were sequenced in separate runs. For each donor, somewhere between roughly 450,000 and 2,000,000 distinct TCR beta clonotypes were identified. Naive TCR beta clonotypes were estimated from low-frequency clonotypes matched to each donor's FACS-determined naive share, without sorting.

The TCR sequence derives from a girl aged 2 to 10 in good health. Sample: blood. The rearranged chain carries TRBV27 and TRBJ1-4; the D gene is perhaps TRBD1, from 6 matching bases. The CDR3 loop reads CASSLYREANEKLFF. DNA sequence: TGTGCCAGCAGTTTATACAGGGAGGCTAATGAAAAACTGTTTTTT.